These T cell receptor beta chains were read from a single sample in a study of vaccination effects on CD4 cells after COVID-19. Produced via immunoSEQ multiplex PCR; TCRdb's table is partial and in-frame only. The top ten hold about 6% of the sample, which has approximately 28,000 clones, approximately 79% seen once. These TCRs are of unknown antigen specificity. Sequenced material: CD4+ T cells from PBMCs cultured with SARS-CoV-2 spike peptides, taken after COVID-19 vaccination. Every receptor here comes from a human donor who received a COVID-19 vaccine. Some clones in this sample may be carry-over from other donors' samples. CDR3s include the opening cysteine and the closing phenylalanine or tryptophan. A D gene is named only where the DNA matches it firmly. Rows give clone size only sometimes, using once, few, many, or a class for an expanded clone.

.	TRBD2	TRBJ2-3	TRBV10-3	CAISESPGRETRSDTQYF	TGTGCCATCAGTGAGAGTCCGGGGAGGGAAACTCGTTCCGATACGCAGTATTTT
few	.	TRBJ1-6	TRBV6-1	CASSELRTNSPLHF	TGTGCCAGCAGTGAACTTCGGACGAATTCACCCCTCCACTTT
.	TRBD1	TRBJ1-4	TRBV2	CATHRDRGRNEKLFF	TGTGCCACCCACCGGGACAGGGGTCGGAATGAAAAACTGTTTTTT
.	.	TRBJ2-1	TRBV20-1	CSASWWSSYNEQFF	TGCAGTGCTAGTTGGTGGAGCTCCTACAATGAGCAGTTCTTC
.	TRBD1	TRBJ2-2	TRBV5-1	CASSEQGFDGELFF	TGCGCCAGCAGTGAACAGGGGTTTGACGGGGAGCTGTTTTTT
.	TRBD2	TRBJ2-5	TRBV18	CASSPRLAGGQETQYF	TGTGCCAGCTCACCAAGACTAGCGGGGGGGCAAGAGACCCAGTACTTC
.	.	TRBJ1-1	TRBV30	CAWSRAEVSAFF	TGTGCCTGGAGCAGGGCAGAAGTGTCAGCTTTCTTT
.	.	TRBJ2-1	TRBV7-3	CASSPPVGEQFF	TGTGCCAGCAGCCCCCCGGTTGGGGAGCAGTTCTTC
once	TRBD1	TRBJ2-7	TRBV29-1	CSVAKGAEQYF	TGCAGCGTTGCCAAGGGGGCCGAGCAGTACTTC
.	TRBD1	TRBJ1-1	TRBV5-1	CASGQGPGDTEAFF	TGCGCCAGCGGACAGGGGCCCGGGGACACTGAAGCTTTCTTT
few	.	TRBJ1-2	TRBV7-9	CASSFGGDPGYTF	TGTGCCAGCAGTTTCGGTGGGGACCCTGGCTACACCTTC
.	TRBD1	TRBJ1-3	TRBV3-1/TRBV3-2	CASSPGQGTNGNTIYF	TGTGCCAGCAGCCCCGGACAGGGAACGAATGGAAACACCATATATTTT
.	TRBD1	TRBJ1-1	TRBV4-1	CASSQEGQGAFAFF	TGCGCCAGCAGCCAAGAGGGTCAGGGGGCATTCGCTTTCTTT
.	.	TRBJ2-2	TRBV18	CASSPSGELFF	TGTGCCAGCTCACCTTCCGGGGAGCTGTTTTTT
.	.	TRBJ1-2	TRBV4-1	CASSQDLGRGIYGYTF	TGCGCCAGCAGCCAAGATCTCGGGCGGGGGATCTATGGCTACACCTTC
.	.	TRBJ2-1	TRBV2	CASKLQGGDNEQFF	TGTGCCAGCAAACTACAGGGAGGGGACAATGAGCAGTTCTTC
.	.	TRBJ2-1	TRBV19	CASSSGNYNEQFF	TGTGCCAGTAGTAGCGGAAACTACAATGAGCAGTTCTTC
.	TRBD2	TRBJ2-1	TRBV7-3	CASSSSLGTSGIEQFF	TGTGCCAGCAGCTCATCACTCGGGACTAGCGGGATCGAGCAGTTCTTC
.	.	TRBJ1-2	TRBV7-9	CASSLEAADSYTF	TGTGCCAGCAGCTTAGAGGCCGCGGATAGCTACACCTTC
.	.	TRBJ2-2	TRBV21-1	CASSPLRGETGELFF	TGTGCCAGCAGTCCTCTGCGGGGGGAAACCGGGGAGCTGTTTTTT
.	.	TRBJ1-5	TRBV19	CASSPAQEYNQPQHF	TGTGCCAGTAGCCCCGCTCAGGAGTACAATCAGCCCCAGCATTTT
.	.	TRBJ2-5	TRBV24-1	CATSDTTGEQETQYF	TGTGCCACCAGTGATACCACGGGGGAACAAGAGACCCAGTACTTC
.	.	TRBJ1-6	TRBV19	CASSIGHPPHGDSPLHF	TGTGCCAGTAGTATCGGACACCCCCCCCACGGGGATTCACCCCTCCACTTT
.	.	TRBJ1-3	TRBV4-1	CASSQVAGEEIYF	TGCGCCAGCAGCCAAGTGGCGGGGGAGGAAATATATTTT
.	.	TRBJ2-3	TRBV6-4	CASSGTGPSDGTDTQYF	TGTGCCAGCAGTGGCACAGGCCCCTCGGATGGCACAGATACGCAGTATTTT
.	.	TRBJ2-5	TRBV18	CASSPPDGRKGETQYF	TGTGCCAGCTCACCACCTGATGGCCGGAAAGGAGAGACCCAGTACTTC
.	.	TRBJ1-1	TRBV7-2	CASSLEPMRLGGAAEAFF	TGTGCCAGCAGCTTAGAACCGATGAGGTTGGGGGGCGCCGCTGAAGCTTTCTTT
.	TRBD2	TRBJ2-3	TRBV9	CASSVGLAGSADTQYF	TGTGCCAGCAGCGTAGGTCTAGCGGGGTCCGCAGATACGCAGTATTTT
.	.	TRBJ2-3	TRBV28	CASSPKSSLALTSTDTQYF	TGTGCCAGCAGCCCGAAGTCCAGTCTAGCGCTGACTAGCACAGATACGCAGTATTTT
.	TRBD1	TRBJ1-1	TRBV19	CASRDREGTEAFF	TGTGCCAGTCGGGACAGGGAAGGGACTGAAGCTTTCTTT
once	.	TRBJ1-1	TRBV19	CASSFLNTEAFF	TGTGCCAGTAGTTTCTTGAACACTGAAGCTTTCTTT
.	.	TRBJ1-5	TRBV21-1	CASSNNAQNSNQPQHF	TGTGCCAGCAGCAACAATGCACAGAATAGCAATCAGCCCCAGCATTTT
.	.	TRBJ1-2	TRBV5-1	CASSLGREEIWNGYTF	TGCGCCAGCAGTTTAGGACGCGAGGAAATTTGGAATGGCTACACCTTC
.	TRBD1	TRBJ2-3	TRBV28	CASSHGQGRDTQYF	TGTGCCAGCAGTCACGGACAGGGCAGAGATACGCAGTATTTT
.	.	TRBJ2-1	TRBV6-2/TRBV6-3	CASSWRAFGYNEQFF	TGTGCCAGCAGTTGGAGGGCCTTTGGGTACAATGAGCAGTTCTTC
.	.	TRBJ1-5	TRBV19	CASRGGEESNQPQHF	TGTGCCAGTAGGGGGGGTGAGGAAAGCAATCAGCCCCAGCATTTT
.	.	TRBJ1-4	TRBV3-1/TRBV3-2	CASSQSDGGKLFF	TGTGCCAGCAGCCAATCCGATGGGGGAAAACTGTTTTTT
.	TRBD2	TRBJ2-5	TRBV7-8	CASSDSGGRETQYF	TGTGCCAGCAGCGATAGCGGGGGAAGAGAGACCCAGTACTTC
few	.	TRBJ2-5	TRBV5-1	CASSGGQTQETQYF	TGCGCCAGCAGCGGAGGACAGACCCAAGAGACCCAGTACTTC
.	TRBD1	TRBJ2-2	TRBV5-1	CASSAGTGNTGELFF	TGCGCCAGCAGTGCCGGGACAGGCAACACCGGGGAGCTGTTTTTT
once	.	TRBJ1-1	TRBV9	CASSVAGGLTEAFF	TGTGCCAGCAGCGTAGCTGGGGGTTTGACTGAAGCTTTCTTT
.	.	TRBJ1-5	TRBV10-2	CASRENSNQPQHF	TGCGCCAGTCGCGAAAATAGCAATCAGCCCCAGCATTTT
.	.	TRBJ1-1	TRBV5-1	CASSFGGMNTEAFF	TGCGCCAGCAGCTTTGGAGGGATGAACACTGAAGCTTTCTTT
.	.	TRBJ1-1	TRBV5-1	CASSYDRNTEAFF	TGCGCCAGCAGTTATGACAGGAACACTGAAGCTTTCTTT
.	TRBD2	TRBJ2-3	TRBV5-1	CASSRRSSGGSTDTQYF	TGCGCCAGCAGCCGGCGCTCTAGCGGGGGAAGCACAGATACGCAGTATTTT
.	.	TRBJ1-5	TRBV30	CAWSVEGGNQPQHF	TGTGCCTGGAGTGTAGAGGGAGGCAATCAGCCCCAGCATTTT
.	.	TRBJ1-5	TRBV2	CASNYGSMNSNQPQHF	TGTGCCAGCAATTACGGGAGTATGAATAGCAATCAGCCCCAGCATTTT
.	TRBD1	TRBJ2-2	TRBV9	CASSEGRGQGTGELFF	TGTGCCAGCAGCGAGGGGAGGGGACAGGGGACCGGGGAGCTGTTTTTT
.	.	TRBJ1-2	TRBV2	CASHYGKNYGYTF	TGTGCCAGCCATTACGGGAAAAACTATGGCTACACCTTC
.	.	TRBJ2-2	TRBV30	CAWSEGMNTGELFF	TGTGCCTGGAGTGAAGGGATGAACACCGGGGAGCTGTTTTTT
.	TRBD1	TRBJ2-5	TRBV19	CATKPSQGAGETQYF	TGTGCCACCAAGCCAAGCCAGGGGGCGGGGGAGACCCAGTACTTC
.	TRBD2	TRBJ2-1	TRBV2	CASSALAGRQFF	TGTGCCAGCAGTGCCCTAGCGGGGCGGCAGTTCTTC
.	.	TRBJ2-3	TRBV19	CASKSTGFGTDTQYF	TGTGCCAGTAAATCGACAGGATTTGGCACAGATACGCAGTATTTT
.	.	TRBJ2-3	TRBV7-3	CASSLAGATDTQYF	TGTGCCAGCAGCTTGGCAGGAGCCACAGATACGCAGTATTTT
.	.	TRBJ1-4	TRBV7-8	CASSLVRQSNEKLFF	TGTGCCAGCAGCTTAGTTAGACAGTCTAATGAAAAACTGTTTTTT